The 12 T cell receptor beta chains below were found in one sample sequenced in a study of cytomegalovirus exposure and HLA in healthy donors. 13 Jbeta primers and 60 Vbeta primers were used for the PCR. Assay: immunoSEQ multiplex PCR; the TCRdb copy retains only in-frame clones and omits some. The profile covers about 170,000 clones, with 60% to 85% appearing a single time and 3.1% taken by the ten largest. The specimen was PBMCs. Receptors were obtained from a female donor in good health and CMV-seronegative.

The rearrangement links TRBV7-9 to TRBJ2-3; 7 nucleotides match TRBD2. Looked up from germline, CDR1 is SEHNR and CDR2 is FQNEAQ (reference sequence). The junction had 10 bases not matched to a gene; V was cut back by 4 bases and J by 0 bases. This CDR3 is 17 amino acids long. The CDR3 reads CASSSRLAATSTDTQYF. The CDR3 DNA reads TGTGCCAGCAGCTCTAGACTAGCAGCTACGAGCACAGATACGCAGTATTTT. Drawing the rest from reference TRBV7-9 and TRBJ2-3, the complete variable domain is DTGVSQNPRHKITKRGQNVTFRCDPISEHNRLYWYRQTLGQGPEFLTYFQNEAQLEKSRLLSDRFSAERPKGSFSTLEIQRTEQGDSAMYLCASSSRLAATSTDTQYFGPGTRLTVL.

The chain carries TRBV5-6 and TRBJ1-5; 10 nucleotides agree with TRBD1. The junction had 6 bases not matched to a gene; V was cut back by 4 bases and J by 5 bases. The CDR3 runs to 15 residues. Germline V gene lookup returns CDR1 SGHDT and CDR2 YYEEEE. CDR3 sequence (DNA): TGTGCCAGCAGCCCCGGGACAGGGGATCATCAGCCCCAGCATTTT. Translation gives CASSPGTGDHQPQHF.

The chain couples TRBV28 to TRBJ2-3; tentative D call: TRBD2 (6 bases). Trimming took off 7 bases at V and 4 bases at J, with 21 bases between the two ends. CDR1 MDHEN and CDR2 SYDVKM come from the germline V gene. This CDR3 has 16 residues. The CDR3 loop is CASTLGAGWRADTQYF. The CDR3 DNA reads TGTGCCAGCACCCTCGGCGCCGGGTGGAGGGCAGATACGCAGTATTTT.

The J gene is TRBJ1-5, the V gene TRBV4-1; D gene ambiguous. Germline V gene data show CDR1 as MGHRA and CDR2 as YSYEKL. V dropped 1 base and J dropped 0 bases, with 16 bases sitting between them. CDR3 size: 18 residues. The CDR3 spells CASSQGSRGGYSNQPQHF. The CDR3 DNA is TGCGCCAGCAGCCAAGGGAGCCGGGGAGGCTATAGCAATCAGCCCCAGCATTTT.

The CDR3 DNA reads TGCGCCAGCAGCTTGGAAGTAGACTCCTATAATTCACCCCTCCACTTT. This codes for CASSLEVDSYNSPLHF. The V and J genes are TRBV5-1 and TRBJ1-6; D gene ambiguous. CDR3 size: 16 residues. V shed 0 bases and J shed 0 bases, with 7 bases lying between them. Germline V lookup: CDR1 SGHRS, CDR2 YFSETQ.

This chain connects TRBV28 to TRBJ2-2; weak D call: TRBD2 (6 bases). Germline lookup yields CDR1 MDHEN and CDR2 SYDVKM. The CDR3 runs 16 residues. The V gene lost 5 bases and the J gene lost 2 bases, with 15 bases spanning the gap. The CDR3 spells CASSGGTGLNTGELFF. CDR3 DNA: TGTGCCAGCAGTGGAGGGACGGGCCTTAACACCGGGGAGCTGTTTTTT.

The V gene is TRBV7-9, the J gene TRBJ2-7; D is perhaps TRBD1 (6 bases). CDR1 SEHNR and CDR2 FQNEAQ come from the germline V gene (reference sequence). This CDR3 contains 14 residues. Trimming removed 1 base at V and 5 bases at J, with 12 bases between. CDR3 in DNA: TGTGCCAGCAGCTTAGGACAGGCTTACGACGAGCAGTACTTC. It codes for CASSLGQAYDEQYF. The full variable domain, with the rest looked up from reference TRBV7-9 and TRBJ2-7, is DTGVSQNPRHKITKRGQNVTFRCDPISEHNRLYWYRQTLGQGPEFLTYFQNEAQLEKSRLLSDRFSAERPKGSFSTLEIQRTEQGDSAMYLCASSLGQAYDEQYFGPGTRLTVT.

The rearrangement uses TRBV19 and TRBJ2-7, with a weak D call TRBD1 (5 bases). V lost 10 bases and J 7 bases, leaving 23 bases between the germline ends. CDR1 is LNHDA and CDR2 is SQIVND in the germline V gene (reference sequence). The CDR3 covers 14 residues. The CDR3 spells CATSERSGRREQYF. CDR3 DNA: TGTGCCACCTCAGAGAGGTCAGGGCGTCGGGAGCAGTACTTC.

The rearrangement joins TRBV28 to TRBJ1-5; D unclear. There are 13 residues in the CDR3. V was shortened by 3 bases and J by 6 bases, with 9 bases between the two germline ends. Germline CDR1 is MDHEN and CDR2 is SYDVKM. CDR3 loop: CASSFEGIQPQHF. For the CDR3, the DNA is TGTGCCAGCAGTTTTGAGGGTATTCAGCCCCAGCATTTT.

This chain joins TRBV5-6 and TRBJ1-2; D might be TRBD1 (5 bases). V lost 3 bases and J 4 bases, leaving 10 bases between the germline ends. CDR1 and CDR2 from the germline V gene are SGHDT and YYEEEE. The CDR3 contains 13 residues. The CDR3 reads CASSSRVSYGYTF. The CDR3 nucleotides read TGTGCCAGCAGCTCCAGGGTATCCTATGGCTACACCTTC.

The rearrangement uses TRBV30 and TRBJ1-2, with D perhaps matching TRBD1 (6 bases). Germline V gene data show CDR1 as GTSNPN and CDR2 as SVGIG (reference sequence). This CDR3 is 11 amino acids long. Trimming stripped 0 bases from V and 11 bases from J, with 10 bases between. The CDR3 sequence is CAWSVGQQYTF. CDR3 DNA: TGTGCCTGGAGTGTCGGACAGCAGTACACCTTC.

This rearrangement joins TRBV6-5 to TRBJ2-3; 9 bases are shared with TRBD2. The CDR3 length is 15 residues. V dropped 6 bases and J dropped 1; count of bases not matched to a gene: 5. Per the germline V gene, CDR1 is MNHEY and CDR2 is SVGAGI. The CDR3 here is CASSERGAGTDTQYF. The CDR3 region has the DNA TGTGCCAGCAGCGAGCGGGGGGCCGGCACAGATACGCAGTATTTT.